One T cell receptor (beta chain) is described in this entry. It has no known antigen specificity. No much larger clone is present one base from it, and per-base qualities are unavailable. From V the trimming removes 0 bases and from J it removes 7 bases, while the gene matches leave 7 bases of the junction unaccounted for. The CDR3 measures 16 amino acids from cysteine to phenylalanine. Solely the CDR3 DNA is kept, with 48 bases framed from the first base. The germline V gene yields SGHRS for CDR1 and YFSETQ for CDR2. This sample was taken from a study of CD4 T cells in relation to SARS-CoV-2 and coronaviruses (dated by TCRdb to the early 2020s). Background for the entire study: In the ViraFEST assay, PBMCs were cultured with antigen for 9 to 10 days, after which TCR beta CDR3s were sequenced to identify antigen-specific clonal expansions. An HIV-1 Nef peptide pool or a culture without peptide was used as the negative reference condition. HLA restriction was mapped for shared crossreactive spike epitopes using patient-derived lymphoblastoid cell lines. The study assessed, at the TCR clonotype level, memory CD4+ T cell crossreactivity between SARS-CoV-2 and common cold coronavirus spike proteins. The Adaptive Biotechnologies TCR-sequencing kit was used for samples from three pre-COVID donors and for the naive versus memory experiments, whereas the other data were Illumina-based. For other donors in the study, expansion assays were sequenced with a different, Illumina-based TCR-beta assay.

CD4+ T cells from unexposed donors were collected before the COVID-19 pandemic (2011-2018). Following 10 days of culture, the EasySep CD4+ T cell isolation kit was used to isolate CD4+ T cells. Unexposed donor CD4+ T cells were tested for reactivity to SARS-CoV-2 S and N and four common cold coronavirus spike pools, as cell number allowed. Each well received two million PBMCs, cultured in IMDM supplemented with approximately 4.5% human AB serum and approximately 10 IU/ml IL-2. Half of the culture medium was replaced with fresh IL-2-containing medium on days 3 and 7. In general, triplicate replicate wells were used for every peptide culture condition. The leukapheresis product used for the unexposed donors was purchased from a commercial source. Ficoll-Paque PLUS gradient centrifugation was used to isolate PBMCs from either whole blood or leukapheresis product. PBMCs were either cryopreserved at -140 degrees C or used fresh in the expansion assay. The QIAamp Micro DNA Kit was used to extract genomic DNA from the CD4+ T cells.

What the research found in general, with its limitations: Pre-pandemic and post-infection samples were not both contributed by any donor, so tracing of the source of pre-existing responses was limited. Small numbers of patients and of tested TCRs were a limitation of the study. In about 71% of donors, memory CD4+ clonotypes turned up that crossrecognized SARS-CoV-2 and at least one common cold coronavirus spike. Compared with monoreactive clones, crossreactive clones had significantly weaker SARS-CoV-2-driven expansion, a result consistent with antigenic imprinting. Crossreactivity analysis was centred on spike protein, so crossreactivity against other viral proteins was not assessed.

Library method: the immunoSEQ multiplex PCR assay. As for how the authors treated the data: During preprocessing, nonproductive sequences were removed, along with CDR3s that did not begin with C, did not end with F or W, or were shorter than 7 amino acids. Antigen-specific clonotypes were called with the MANAFEST web app on the basis of expansion relative to the reference and to other culture wells. A clone counted as positive if significantly expanded in 2 of 3 replicate wells versus the reference culture at FDR below 0.05. For a clone to be considered positive, significant expansion relative to all other tandem wells and an odds ratio above 5 were also required. After three terminal residues were trimmed from each end, CDR3 homology was quantified as pairwise Levenshtein distance using the stringdist R package. In TCRdb, the immuneACCESS table is reduced to in-frame sequences with V and J assigned. These tables do not hold every clone; where another copy was compared, an unresolved V gene accounts for under half, and the others remain unexplained. Clone size and V and J calls were adopted from that table, with D and trimming inferred from the DNA. This sample comprises roughly 19,000 clones, 65% to 85% of them detected only once. The ten largest clones add up to approximately 16% of the sample.

Sequences were obtained from CD4+ T cells from PBMCs, cultured in vitro. The chain links TRBV5-1 with TRBJ1-6, and TRBD1 matches 7 of the central bases. The clonotype was recovered from a human donor in good health. The sequenced DNA is TGCGCCAGCAGCTTGGAAGGGGGCAATCGGAATTCACCCCTCCACTTT. This encodes CASSLEGGNRNSPLHF.